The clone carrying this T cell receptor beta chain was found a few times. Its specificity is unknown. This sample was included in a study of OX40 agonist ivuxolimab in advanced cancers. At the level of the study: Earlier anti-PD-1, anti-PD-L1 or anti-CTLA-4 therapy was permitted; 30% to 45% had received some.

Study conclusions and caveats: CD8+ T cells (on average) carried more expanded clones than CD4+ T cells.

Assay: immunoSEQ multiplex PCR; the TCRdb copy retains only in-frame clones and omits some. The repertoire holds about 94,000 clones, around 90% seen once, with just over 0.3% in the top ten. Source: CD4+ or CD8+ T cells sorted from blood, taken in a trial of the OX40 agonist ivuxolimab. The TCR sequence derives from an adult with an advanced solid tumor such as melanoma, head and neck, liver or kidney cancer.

CDR3: CASSSQDAVTSPLHF. CDR3 DNA sequence: TGCGCCAGCAGCTCTCAGGACGCAGTCACCTCACCCCTCCACTTT. This chain connects TRBV5-1 to TRBJ1-6; no clear D. CDR3 length equals 15 residues. In germline, CDR1 is SGHRS, CDR2 YFSETQ. V was clipped by 3 bases and J by 10 bases, with 17 bases between them. The whole variable domain, remainder taken from reference TRBV5-1 and TRBJ1-6, is KAGVTQTPRYLIKTRGQQVTLSCSPISGHRSVSWYQQTPGQGLQFLFEYFSETQRNKGNFPGRFSGRQFSNSRSEMNVSTLELGDSALYLCASSSQDAVTSPLHFGNGTRLTVT.